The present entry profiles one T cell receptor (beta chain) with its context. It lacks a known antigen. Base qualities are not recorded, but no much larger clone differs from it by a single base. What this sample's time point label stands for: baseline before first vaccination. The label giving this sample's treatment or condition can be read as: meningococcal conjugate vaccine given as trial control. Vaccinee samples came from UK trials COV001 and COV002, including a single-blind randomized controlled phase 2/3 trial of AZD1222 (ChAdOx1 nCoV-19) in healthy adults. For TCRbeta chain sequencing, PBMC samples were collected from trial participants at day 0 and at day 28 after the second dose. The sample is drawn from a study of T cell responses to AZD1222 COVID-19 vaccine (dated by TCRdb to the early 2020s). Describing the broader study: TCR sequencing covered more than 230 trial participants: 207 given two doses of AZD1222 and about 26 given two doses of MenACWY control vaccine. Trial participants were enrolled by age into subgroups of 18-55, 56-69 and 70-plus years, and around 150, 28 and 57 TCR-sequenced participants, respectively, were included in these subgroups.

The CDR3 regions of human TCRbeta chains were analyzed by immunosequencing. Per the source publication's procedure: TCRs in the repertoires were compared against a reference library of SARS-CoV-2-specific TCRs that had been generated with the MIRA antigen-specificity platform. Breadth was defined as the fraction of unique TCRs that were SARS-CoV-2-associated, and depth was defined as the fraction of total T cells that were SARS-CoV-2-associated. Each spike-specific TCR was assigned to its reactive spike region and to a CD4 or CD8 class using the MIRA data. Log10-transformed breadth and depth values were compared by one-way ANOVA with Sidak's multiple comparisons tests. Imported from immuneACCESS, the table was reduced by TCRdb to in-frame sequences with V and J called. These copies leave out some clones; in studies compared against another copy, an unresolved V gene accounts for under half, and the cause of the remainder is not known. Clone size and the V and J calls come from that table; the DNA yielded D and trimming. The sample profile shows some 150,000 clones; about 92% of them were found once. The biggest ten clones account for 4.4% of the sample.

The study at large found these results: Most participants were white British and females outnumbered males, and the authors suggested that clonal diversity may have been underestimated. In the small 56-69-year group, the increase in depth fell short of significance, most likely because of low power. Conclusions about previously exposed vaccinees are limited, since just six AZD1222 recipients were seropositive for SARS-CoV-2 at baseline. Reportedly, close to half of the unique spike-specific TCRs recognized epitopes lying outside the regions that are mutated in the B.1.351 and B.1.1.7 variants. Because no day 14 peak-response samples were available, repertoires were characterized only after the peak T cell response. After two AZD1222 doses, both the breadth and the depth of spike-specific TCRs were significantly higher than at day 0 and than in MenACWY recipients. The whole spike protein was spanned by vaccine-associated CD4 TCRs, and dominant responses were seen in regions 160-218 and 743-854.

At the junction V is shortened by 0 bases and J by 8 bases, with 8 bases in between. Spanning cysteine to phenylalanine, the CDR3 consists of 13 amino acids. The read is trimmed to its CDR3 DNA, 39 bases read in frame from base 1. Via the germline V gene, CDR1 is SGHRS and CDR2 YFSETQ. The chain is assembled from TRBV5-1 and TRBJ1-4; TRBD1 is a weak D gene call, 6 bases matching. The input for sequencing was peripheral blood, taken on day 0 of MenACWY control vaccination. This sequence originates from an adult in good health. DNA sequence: TGCGCCAGCAGCTTGGTAACAGGGGAAAAACTGTTTTTT. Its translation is CASSLVTGEKLFF.